A single sample gave rise to the 29 T cell receptor beta chains below, sequenced in a study of T cells in Graves' hyperthyroidism and ophthalmopathy. It was RNA transcripts that yielded the amplified TCR beta CDR3 regions. During a first-round RT-PCR of the TCR CDR3, the HTBI primer set was used. MiXCR, applied by TCRdb to the multiplex PCR reads, yields one record per CDR3 protein. The sample records fewer than 450,000 distinct CDR3 sequences, roughly 17% being singletons. Sequencing was performed on blood. The receptors come from a woman aged 30 to 39 with Graves' hyperthyroidism that later progressed to Graves' ophthalmopathy.

Here the CDR3 DNA reads TGTGCCAGCAGTGACAGGGGGCCCTCGAACACTGAAGCTTTCTTT. Protein product: CASSDRGPSNTEAFF. The rearrangement links TRBV6-4 to TRBJ1-1; TRBD1 agrees at 7 bases. V lost 2 bases to trimming and J lost 1 base; unmatched junction nucleotides: 4. CDR3 size: 15 residues. Germline V CDR1 and CDR2: MRHNA, SNTAGT.

A few counts support this clonotype. An end of the junction does not agree with germline; a read error may underlie this. The chain combines TRBV20-1 with TRBJ2-5; 8 bases map to TRBD1. The CDR3 is 14 amino acids. Looked up from germline, CDR1 is DFQATT and CDR2 is SNEGSKA (reference sequence). The CDR3 DNA follows: TGCAGTGCCAGAGCAGGGGGCAACCAAGAGACCCAGTACTTC. Translation gives CSARAGGNQETQYF.

This clonotype has a count of ten or more. This chain connects TRBV6-1 to TRBJ2-6; 9 nucleotides agree with TRBD1. The CDR3 covers 17 residues. V lost 7 bases and J lost 0; bases outside the gene matches: 7. CDR1 is MNHNS, CDR2 SASEGT, per germline. CDR3 DNA: TGTGCCAGCACCTCGGACAGGGGCGCCTCTGGGGCCAACGTCCTGACTTTC. This gives the protein CASTSDRGASGANVLTF.

The chain couples TRBV3-1 to TRBJ2-3; TRBD1 aligns across 11 bases. V lost 1 base and J lost 0; bases outside the gene matches: 3. This CDR3 has 17 amino acids. Germline CDR1 reads LGHDT; CDR2 reads YNNKEL (reference sequence). CDR3 bases: TGTGCCAGCAGCCAAGCCGGGACAGGGGGTAGCACAGATACGCAGTATTTT. Its translation: CASSQAGTGGSTDTQYF.

At least ten counts were recorded for this clonotype. The V call is TRBV5-6, the J call TRBJ2-7; D is unclear. The CDR3 contains 13 residues. Germline CDR1 and CDR2: SGHDT and YYEEEE. The V end was cut by 6 bases, the J end by 0 bases, with 10 bases between. The DNA of the CDR3 is TGTGCCAGCACCTCTGGTGACTCCTACGAGCAGTACTTC. It codes for CASTSGDSYEQYF. The full variable domain, its missing parts supplied by reference TRBV5-6 and TRBJ2-7, is DAGVTQSPTHLIKTRGQQVTLRCSPKSGHDTVSWYQQALGQGPQFIFQYYEEEERQRGNFPDRFSGHQFPNYSSELNVNALLLGDSALYLCASTSGDSYEQYFGPGTRLTVT.

Comment on this clonotype: A read error may be the cause here, since a much bigger clone is one base away. The chain combines TRBV28 with TRBJ2-5; TRBD2 might be the D (6 bases). The CDR3 runs to 14 residues. Germline assignment: CDR1 MDHEN and CDR2 SYDVKM. CDR3 amino acids: CGSRTGTLQETQYF. CDR3 bases: TGTGGCAGCAGGACCGGGACTCTCCAAGAGACCCAGTACTTC.

The sample holds many counts of this clonotype. The rearrangement joins TRBV28 to TRBJ2-7, with a possible D match to TRBD1 (5 bases). V was clipped by 3 bases and J by 2 bases, with 8 bases between them. The length of the CDR3 is 13 residues. Germline V lookup: CDR1 MDHEN, CDR2 SYDVKM. The CDR3 spells CASSFEGAYEQYF. The DNA of the CDR3 is TGTGCCAGCAGTTTTGAAGGGGCCTACGAGCAGTACTTC. Filled out from reference TRBV28 and TRBJ2-7, the complete variable domain reads DVKVTQSSRYLVKRTGEKVFLECVQDMDHENMFWYRQDPGLGLRLIYFSYDVKMKEKGDIPEGYSVSREKKERFSLILESASTNQTSMYLCASSFEGAYEQYFGPGTRLTVT.

The V gene is TRBV20-1, the J gene TRBJ2-2; 7 positions match TRBD1. Germline CDR1 DFQATT, CDR2 SNEGSKA (reference sequence). CDR3 length: 18 amino acids. The trim removed 1 base at V and 4 bases at J, leaving 15 bases unmatched. The CDR3 sequence is CSARVLKGAGSSTGELFF. The CDR3 DNA reads TGCAGTGCTAGAGTATTGAAGGGGGCAGGATCTAGCACCGGGGAGCTGTTTTTT.

This chain connects TRBV7-6 to TRBJ2-5; 9 bases match TRBD2. This CDR3 has 16 amino acids. Germline assignment: CDR1 SGHVS and CDR2 FNYEAQ. V shed 3 bases, J shed 1 base, and the junction held 6 bases outside the gene matches. CDR3 in DNA: TGTGCCAGCAGCTTGCTAGCGGGGTCGACCCAAGAGACCCAGTACTTC. This translates into CASSLLAGSTQETQYF.

This clonotype showed up many times. This rearrangement joins TRBV5-5 to TRBJ2-1; 8 bases match TRBD2. The CDR3 loop spans 17 amino acids. Germline-derived CDR1 and CDR2 are SGHKS and YYEKEE (reference sequence). V gave up 0 bases and J gave up 8 bases; unmatched junction bases: 13. The CDR3: CASSLDRGGFLSDEQFF. As DNA, the CDR3 is TGTGCCAGCAGCTTGGATCGGGGGGGGTTTTTGTCCGATGAGCAGTTCTTC. The complete variable domain, with remaining parts taken from reference TRBV5-5 and TRBJ2-1, reads DAGVTQSPTHLIKTRGQQVTLRCSPISGHKSVSWYQQVLGQGPQFIFQYYEKEERGRGNFPDRFSARQFPNYSSELNVNALLLGDSALYLCASSLDRGGFLSDEQFFGPGTRLTVL.

The table lists this clonotype with many counts. V is TRBV2 and J is TRBJ2-7; D assignment may be TRBD1 or TRBD2 (5 bases each). CDR3 size: 15 residues. Trimming took 7 bases from V and 0 from J, leaving 16 bases between them. Germline V gene lookup returns CDR1 SNHLY and CDR2 FYNNEI. CDR3 in amino acids: CASMVGAGSSYEQYF. CDR3 nucleotides: TGTGCCAGCATGGTCGGGGCCGGAAGCTCCTACGAGCAGTACTTC. Full variable domain (missing parts from reference TRBV2 and TRBJ2-7): EPEVTQTPSHQVTQMGQEVILRCVPISNHLYFYWYRQILGQKVEFLVSFYNNEISEKSEIFDDQFSVERPDGSNFTLKIRSTKLEDSAMYFCASMVGAGSSYEQYFGPGTRLTVT.

In its sample, this clonotype was seen many times. The chain is built from TRBV2 and TRBJ2-7; D call uncertain. CDR1 is SNHLY, CDR2 FYNNEI, per germline. This CDR3 region has 15 residues. Trimming took off 7 bases at V and 3 bases at J, with 19 bases between the two ends. The CDR3 here is CASTPGSPTHYEQYF. The CDR3 DNA sequence: TGTGCCAGCACCCCAGGCTCTCCTACTCACTACGAGCAGTACTTC.

This clonotype has at least ten counts. The gene calls are TRBV11-2 and TRBJ1-1, with D possibly matching TRBD1 (5 bases). This CDR3 has 15 amino acids. V was pared by 3 bases and J by 3 bases, with 14 bases between. Looked up from germline, CDR1 is SGHAT and CDR2 is FQNNGV. CDR3 DNA sequence: TGTGCCAGCAGCTTGCCATGGGGCAGGGACACTGAAGCTTTCTTT. It translates to CASSLPWGRDTEAFF. Filled out from reference TRBV11-2 and TRBJ1-1, the complete variable domain reads EAGVAQSPRYKIIEKRQSVAFWCNPISGHATLYWYQQILGQGPKLLIQFQNNGVVDDSQLPKDRFSAERLKGVDSTLKIQPAKLEDSAVYLCASSLPWGRDTEAFFGQGTRLTVV.

This clonotype was seen repeatedly, ten times or more. The rearrangement uses TRBV20-1 and TRBJ1-5; D is unresolved. The germline V and J ends were trimmed by 2 bases and 5 bases, with 7 bases remaining between them. The CDR3 runs to 12 residues. From germline, CDR1 is DFQATT and CDR2 SNEGSKA (reference sequence). The CDR3 reads CSARQEDQPQHF. The CDR3, as DNA: TGCAGTGCTAGACAAGAGGATCAGCCCCAGCATTTT.

CDR3 coding DNA: TGCAGTGCCCAGGAGGCTAGCGGGAGCTCCTACGAGCAGTACTTC. It yields the protein CSAQEASGSSYEQYF. The chain joins TRBV20-1 to TRBJ2-7; 10 bases fit TRBD2. CDR3 length: 15 residues. Germline loops: CDR1 DFQATT, CDR2 SNEGSKA (reference sequence). The V segment lost 6 bases and the J segment 0 bases; nucleotides outside the gene matches: 8.

As regards this clonotype: A much larger clone lies one base from this, so it may be a read error. V usage is TRBV7-9 and J usage is TRBJ1-2, with 9 bases aligning to TRBD1. Trimming took 3 bases from V and 4 from J; bases not matched to a gene: 6. Germline CDR1 and CDR2: SEHNR and FQNEAQ (reference sequence). This CDR3 comprises 15 residues. In nucleotides, the CDR3 is TGTGCCAGCAGCTTCGAGACAGGGGGTCTCTATGGCTACACCTTC. Translated, it gives CASSFETGGLYGYTF.

The chain couples TRBV11-2 to TRBJ1-1; D may be TRBD1 (5 bases). The V gene lost 5 bases and the J gene lost 6 bases, with 13 bases spanning the gap. The CDR3 contains 13 residues. Looked up from germline, CDR1 is SGHAT and CDR2 is FQNNGV. The CDR3 nucleotides read TGTGCCAGCAGCCGAATACCAGGGTCTGAAGCTTTCTTT. This gives the protein CASSRIPGSEAFF.

At least ten counts were recorded for this clonotype. This chain's CDR3 is CASSRLAGGSYNEQFF. For the CDR3, the DNA is TGTGCCAGCAGTCGACTAGCGGGAGGCTCCTACAATGAGCAGTTCTTC. This sequence joins TRBV27 and TRBJ2-1; 13 bases fit TRBD2. Trimming took 5 bases from V and 0 from J; bases not matched to a gene: 1. Per the germline V gene, CDR1 is MNHEY and CDR2 is SMNVEV (reference sequence). This CDR3 region has 16 residues.

This clonotype was detected many times. The chain joins TRBV20-1 to TRBJ2-5; TRBD2 might be the D (5 bases). This CDR3 region has 13 residues. Trimming removed 4 bases from V and 2 bases from J, with 11 bases in between. In germline, CDR1 is DFQATT, CDR2 SNEGSKA (reference sequence). CDR3 residues: CSAIETKQETQYF. Here the CDR3 DNA reads TGCAGTGCTATCGAGACTAAGCAAGAGACCCAGTACTTC.

V gene TRBV29-1 combines with J gene TRBJ1-2; 12 bases agree with TRBD1. This CDR3 is built from 13 residues. CDR1 is SQVTM and CDR2 is ANQGSEA in the germline V gene. Germline trimming cut 7 bases from V and 4 bases from J; bases unmatched to any gene: 4. This chain's CDR3 is CSAGTGGFYGYTF. In DNA form, the CDR3 reads TGCAGCGCAGGGACAGGGGGCTTCTATGGCTACACCTTC.

This clonotype has at least ten counts. This chain connects TRBV7-2 to TRBJ1-3; D is ambiguous. V was clipped by 5 bases and J by 0 bases, with 17 bases between them. From germline, CDR1 is SGHTA and CDR2 FQGNSA. The CDR3 loop spans 17 amino acids. As DNA, the CDR3 is TGTGCCAGCAGCCCGGCCCACACACCTGGCTCTGGAAACACCATATATTTT. Its translation is CASSPAHTPGSGNTIYF. The whole variable domain, filled in from reference TRBV7-2 and TRBJ1-3, reads GAGVSQSPSNKVTEKGKDVELRCDPISGHTALYWYRQSLGQGLEFLIYFQGNSAPDKSGLPSDRFSAERTGGSVSTLTIQRTQQEDSAVYLCASSPAHTPGSGNTIYFGEGSWLTVV.

The genes are TRBV19 and TRBJ2-1; D is unresolved. The germline CDR1 and CDR2 sequences are LNHDA and SQIVND (reference sequence). The CDR3 runs 13 residues. V was pared by 5 bases and J by 8 bases, with 13 bases between. The CDR3 DNA reads TGTGCCAGTAGTCCTTACTACAAGGATGAGCAGTTCTTC. Protein product: CASSPYYKDEQFF.

This clonotype was detected many times. J is TRBJ1-3 and V is TRBV18; TRBD1 aligns across 8 bases. CDR1 is KGHSH, CDR2 LQKENI, per germline. The length of the CDR3 is 14 residues. Unmatched junction bases numbered 7, after V lost 8 bases and J lost 4 bases. The CDR3 sequence: CASSPDRAGNTIYF. The CDR3 coding sequence is TGTGCCAGCAGCCCGGACAGGGCGGGAAACACCATATATTTT.

This sequence joins TRBV4-1 and TRBJ1-5; the D is unclear. Trimming cost V 4 bases and J 3 bases, with 13 bases left between them. There are 15 residues in the CDR3. Germline V gene lookup returns CDR1 MGHRA and CDR2 YSYEKL. The CDR3: CASSRAWPDNQPQHF. CDR3 in DNA: TGCGCCAGCAGCCGTGCATGGCCTGACAATCAGCCCCAGCATTTT.

This clonotype has a count of ten or more. The gene calls are TRBV11-2 and TRBJ2-1; 7 bases are shared with TRBD1. CDR3 length equals 17 residues. The V gene's germline CDR1 is SGHAT and CDR2 FQNNGV. The J segment lost 0 bases and the V segment lost 4 bases, leaving 9 bases of the junction unmatched. The CDR3 loop reads CASSYRTGYSSYNEQFF. CDR3 in DNA: TGTGCCAGCAGCTACCGGACAGGCTATAGCTCCTACAATGAGCAGTTCTTC.

The chain joins TRBV6-1 to TRBJ2-7; TRBD2 aligns across 9 bases. This CDR3 spans 19 amino acids. J lost 0 bases, V lost 3 bases, and 15 bases had no gene match. Per the germline V gene, CDR1 is MNHNS and CDR2 is SASEGT. CDR3 sequence (DNA): TGTGCCAGCAGTGACCCCGCCCTTGAGCAGCGGGAGGTCTCCTACGAGCAGTACTTC. Protein: CASSDPALEQREVSYEQYF.

This chain links TRBV15 with TRBJ2-5; maybe TRBD2 (5 bases). There are 16 residues in the CDR3. Trimming cost V 3 bases and J 1 base, with 15 bases left between them. Per germline, CDR1 LNHNV and CDR2 YYDKDF (reference sequence). For the CDR3, the DNA is TGTGCCACCAGCAGGGCCTTGGCGCGGGCCCAAGAGACCCAGTACTTC. It codes for CATSRALARAQETQYF.

This clonotype was seen more than once but under ten times. This sequence joins TRBV20-1 and TRBJ1-1; 7 bases align to TRBD1. The germline CDR1 and CDR2 sequences are DFQATT and SNEGSKA (reference sequence). The CDR3 covers 13 residues. With 5 bases clipped from V and 3 bases from J, the junction kept 6 bases outside the gene matches. CDR3 nucleotide sequence: TGCAGTGCTCCCGGACAGGTTGACACTGAAGCTTTCTTT. It yields the protein CSAPGQVDTEAFF.

As concerns this clonotype: A read error may explain this, as a much larger clone is one base away. This chain connects TRBV15 to TRBJ2-1, with 10 bases fitting TRBD2. The CDR3 extends over 15 amino acids. Germline V lookup: CDR1 LNHNV, CDR2 YYDKDF (reference sequence). V trimming: 3 bases; J trimming: 8 bases; junction bases outside the gene matches: 7. CDR3 region: CATSSRLAGRDEQFF. In nucleotides, the CDR3 is TGTGCCACCAGCAGTCGACTAGCGGGTAGGGATGAGCAGTTCTTC.